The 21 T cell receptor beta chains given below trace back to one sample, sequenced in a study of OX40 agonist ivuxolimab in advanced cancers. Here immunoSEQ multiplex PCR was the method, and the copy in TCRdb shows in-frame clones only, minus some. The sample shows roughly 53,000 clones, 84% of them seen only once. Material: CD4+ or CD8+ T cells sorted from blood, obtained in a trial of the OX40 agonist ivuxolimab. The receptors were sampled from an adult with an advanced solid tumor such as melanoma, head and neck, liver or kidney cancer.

The CDR3 spells CASKTGGGYGYTF. CDR3 sequence (DNA): TGTGCCAGCAAAACAGGGGGCGGCTATGGCTACACCTTC. This chain connects TRBV6-5 to TRBJ1-2, with 9 bases matching TRBD1. The CDR3 is 13 residues long. Germline V gene lookup returns CDR1 MNHEY and CDR2 SVGAGI. J lost 4 bases, V lost 7 bases, and 4 bases had no gene match.

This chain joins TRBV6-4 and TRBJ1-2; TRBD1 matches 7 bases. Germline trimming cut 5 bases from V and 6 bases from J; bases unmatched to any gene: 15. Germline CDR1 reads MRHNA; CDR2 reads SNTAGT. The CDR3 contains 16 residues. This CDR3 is CASSTLRTGSGDGYTF. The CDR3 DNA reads TGTGCCAGCAGTACCCTACGGACAGGATCGGGGGATGGCTACACCTTC.

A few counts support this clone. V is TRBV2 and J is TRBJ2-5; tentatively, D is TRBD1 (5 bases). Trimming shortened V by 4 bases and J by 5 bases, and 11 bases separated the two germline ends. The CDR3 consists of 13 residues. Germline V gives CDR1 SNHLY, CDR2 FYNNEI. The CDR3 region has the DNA TGTGCCAGCAGTGTCCAGGGATGGGAGACCCAGTACTTC. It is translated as CASSVQGWETQYF.

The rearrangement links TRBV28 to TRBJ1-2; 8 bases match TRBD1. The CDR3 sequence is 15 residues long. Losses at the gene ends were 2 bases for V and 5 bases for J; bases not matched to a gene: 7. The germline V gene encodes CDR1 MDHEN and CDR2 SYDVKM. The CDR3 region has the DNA TGTGCCAGCAGTTTACCACCCGACAGGGGTTATGGCTACACCTTC. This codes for CASSLPPDRGYGYTF.

As DNA, the CDR3 is TGTGCCAGTTCCCCCTACGGGGACCTCTATGGCTACACCTTC. It is translated as CASSPYGDLYGYTF. V is TRBV19 and J is TRBJ1-2; a possible D gene is TRBD1 (5 bases). CDR3 length: 14 amino acids. The germline V and J ends were trimmed by 8 bases and 4 bases, with 17 bases remaining between them. Germline CDR1 reads LNHDA; CDR2 reads SQIVND (reference sequence). The whole variable domain, filled in from reference TRBV19 and TRBJ1-2, reads DGGITQSPKYLFRKEGQNVTLSCEQNLNHDAMYWYRQDPGQGLRLIYYSQIVNDFQKGDIAEGYSVSREKKESFPLTVTSAQKNPTAFYLCASSPYGDLYGYTFGSGTRLTVV.

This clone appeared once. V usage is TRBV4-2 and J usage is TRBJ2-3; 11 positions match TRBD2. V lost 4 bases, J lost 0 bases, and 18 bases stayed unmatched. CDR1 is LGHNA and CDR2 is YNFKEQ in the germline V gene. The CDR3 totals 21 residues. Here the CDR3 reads CASSPVRLAGGTLFSTDTQYF. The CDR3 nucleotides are TGTGCCAGCAGCCCGGTGAGGTTAGCGGGGGGGACCTTGTTTAGCACAGATACGCAGTATTTT.

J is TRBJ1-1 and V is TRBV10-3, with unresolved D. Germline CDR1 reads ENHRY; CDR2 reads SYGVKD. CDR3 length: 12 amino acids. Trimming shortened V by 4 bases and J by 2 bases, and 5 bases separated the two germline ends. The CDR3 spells CAISGANTEAFF. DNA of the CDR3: TGTGCCATCAGTGGGGCCAACACTGAAGCTTTCTTT.

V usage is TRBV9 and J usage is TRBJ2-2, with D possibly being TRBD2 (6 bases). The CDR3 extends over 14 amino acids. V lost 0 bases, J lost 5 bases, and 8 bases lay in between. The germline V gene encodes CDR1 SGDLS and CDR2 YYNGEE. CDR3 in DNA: TGTGCCAGCAGCGTAGCTGGGGGGACCGGGGAGCTGTTTTTT. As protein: CASSVAGGTGELFF.

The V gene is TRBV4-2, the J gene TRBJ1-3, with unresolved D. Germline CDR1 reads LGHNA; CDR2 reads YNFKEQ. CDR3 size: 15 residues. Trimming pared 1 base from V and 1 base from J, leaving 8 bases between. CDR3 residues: CASSQGPTSGNTIYF. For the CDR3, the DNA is TGTGCCAGCAGCCAAGGCCCTACTTCTGGAAACACCATATATTTT.

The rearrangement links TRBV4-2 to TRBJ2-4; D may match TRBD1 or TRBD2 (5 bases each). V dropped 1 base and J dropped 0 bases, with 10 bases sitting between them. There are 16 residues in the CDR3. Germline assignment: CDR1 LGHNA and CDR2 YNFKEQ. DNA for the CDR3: TGTGCCAGCAGCCAAGCAGGGAGTTTAGCCAAAAACATTCAGTACTTC. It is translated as CASSQAGSLAKNIQYF.

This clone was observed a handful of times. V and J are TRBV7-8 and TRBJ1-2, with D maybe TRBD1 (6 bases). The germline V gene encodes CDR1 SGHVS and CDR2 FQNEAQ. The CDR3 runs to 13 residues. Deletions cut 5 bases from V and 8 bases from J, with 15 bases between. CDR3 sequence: CASSAQGLGGYTF. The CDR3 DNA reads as TGTGCCAGCAGCGCCCAGGGGCTGGGGGGCTACACCTTC.

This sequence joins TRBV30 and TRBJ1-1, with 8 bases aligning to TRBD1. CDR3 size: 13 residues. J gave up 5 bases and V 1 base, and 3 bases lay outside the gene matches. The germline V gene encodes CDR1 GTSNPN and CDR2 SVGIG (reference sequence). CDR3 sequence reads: CAWSADRGTEAFF. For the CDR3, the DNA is TGTGCCTGGAGTGCTGACAGGGGAACTGAAGCTTTCTTT.

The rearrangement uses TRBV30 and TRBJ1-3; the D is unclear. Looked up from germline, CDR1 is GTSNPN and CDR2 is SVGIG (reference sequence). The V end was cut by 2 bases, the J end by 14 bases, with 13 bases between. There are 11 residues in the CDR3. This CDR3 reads CAWSPSTSVYF. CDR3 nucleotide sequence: TGTGCCTGGAGTCCCTCGACGTCCGTATATTTT.

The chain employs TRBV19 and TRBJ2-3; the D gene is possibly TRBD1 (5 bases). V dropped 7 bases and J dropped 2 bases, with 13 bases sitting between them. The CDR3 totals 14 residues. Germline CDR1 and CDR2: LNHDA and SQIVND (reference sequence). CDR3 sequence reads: CASNDRPSTDTQYF. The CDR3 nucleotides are TGTGCCAGTAACGACAGACCCTCCACAGATACGCAGTATTTT.

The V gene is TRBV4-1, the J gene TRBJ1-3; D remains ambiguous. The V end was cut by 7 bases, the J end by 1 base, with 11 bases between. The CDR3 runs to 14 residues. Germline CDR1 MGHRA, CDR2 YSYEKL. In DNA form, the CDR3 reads TGCGCCAGCACCGGCGTGGGATCTGGAAACACCATATATTTT. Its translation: CASTGVGSGNTIYF.

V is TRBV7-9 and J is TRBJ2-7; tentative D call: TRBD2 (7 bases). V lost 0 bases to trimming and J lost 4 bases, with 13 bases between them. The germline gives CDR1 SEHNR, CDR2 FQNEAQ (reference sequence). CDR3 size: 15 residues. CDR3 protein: CASSLAGGGPYEQYF. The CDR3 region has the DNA TGTGCCAGCAGCTTAGCTGGCGGGGGCCCTTACGAGCAGTACTTC.

The CDR3: CASSLGSNEQFF. For the CDR3, the DNA is TGCGCCAGCAGCTTGGGGAGTAATGAGCAGTTCTTC. This chain links TRBV5-1 with TRBJ2-1; D is ambiguous. This CDR3 contains 12 residues. In germline, CDR1 is SGHRS, CDR2 YFSETQ. Trimming removed 0 bases from V and 7 bases from J, with 5 bases in between. The full variable domain, in which reference TRBV5-1 and TRBJ2-1 provide the parts outside the CDR3, is KAGVTQTPRYLIKTRGQQVTLSCSPISGHRSVSWYQQTPGQGLQFLFEYFSETQRNKGNFPGRFSGRQFSNSRSEMNVSTLELGDSALYLCASSLGSNEQFFGPGTRLTVL.

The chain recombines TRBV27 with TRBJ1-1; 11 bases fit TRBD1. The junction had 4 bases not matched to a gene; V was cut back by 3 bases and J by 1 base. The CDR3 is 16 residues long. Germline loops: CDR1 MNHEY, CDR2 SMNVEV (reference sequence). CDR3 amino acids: CASSFPGQGANTEAFF. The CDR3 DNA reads TGTGCCAGCAGTTTCCCCGGACAGGGGGCGAACACTGAAGCTTTCTTT.

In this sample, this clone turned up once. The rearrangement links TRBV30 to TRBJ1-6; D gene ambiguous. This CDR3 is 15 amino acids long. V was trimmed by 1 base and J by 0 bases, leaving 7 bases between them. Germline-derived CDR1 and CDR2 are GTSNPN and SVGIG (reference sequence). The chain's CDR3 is CAWSGESSYNSPLHF. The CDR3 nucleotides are TGTGCCTGGAGTGGGGAGAGCTCCTATAATTCACCCCTCCACTTT.

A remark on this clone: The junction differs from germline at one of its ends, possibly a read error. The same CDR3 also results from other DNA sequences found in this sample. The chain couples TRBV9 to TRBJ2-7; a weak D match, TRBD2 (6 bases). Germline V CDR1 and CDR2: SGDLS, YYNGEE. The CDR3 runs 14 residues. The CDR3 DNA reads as TGTGCTAGCAGCGCGCTGGGAGCGGGTGGCGAGCAGTACTTC. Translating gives CASSALGAGGEQYF.

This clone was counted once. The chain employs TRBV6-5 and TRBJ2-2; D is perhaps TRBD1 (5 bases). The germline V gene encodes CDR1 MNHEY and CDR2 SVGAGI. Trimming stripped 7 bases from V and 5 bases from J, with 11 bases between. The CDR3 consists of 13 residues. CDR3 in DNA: TGTGCCAGCATTAAGGGGAAGACCGGGGAGCTGTTTTTT. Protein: CASIKGKTGELFF.